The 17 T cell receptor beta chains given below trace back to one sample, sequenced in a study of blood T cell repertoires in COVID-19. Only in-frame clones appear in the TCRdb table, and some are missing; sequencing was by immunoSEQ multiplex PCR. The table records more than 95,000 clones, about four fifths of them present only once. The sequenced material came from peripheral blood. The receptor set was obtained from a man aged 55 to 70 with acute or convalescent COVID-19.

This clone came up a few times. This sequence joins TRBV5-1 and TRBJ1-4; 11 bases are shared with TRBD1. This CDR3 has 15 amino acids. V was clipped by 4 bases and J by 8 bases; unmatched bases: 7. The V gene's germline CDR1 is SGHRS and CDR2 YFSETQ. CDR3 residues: CASSRGQGGNEKLFF. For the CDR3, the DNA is TGCGCCAGCAGCCGGGGACAGGGGGGTAACGAAAAACTGTTTTTT.

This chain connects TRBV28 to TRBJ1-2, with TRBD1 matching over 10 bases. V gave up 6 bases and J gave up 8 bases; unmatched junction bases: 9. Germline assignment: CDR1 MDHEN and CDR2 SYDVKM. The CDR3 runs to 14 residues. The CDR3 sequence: CASRHRDRGGGYTF. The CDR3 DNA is TGTGCCAGCAGGCACCGGGACAGGGGCGGCGGCTACACCTTC.

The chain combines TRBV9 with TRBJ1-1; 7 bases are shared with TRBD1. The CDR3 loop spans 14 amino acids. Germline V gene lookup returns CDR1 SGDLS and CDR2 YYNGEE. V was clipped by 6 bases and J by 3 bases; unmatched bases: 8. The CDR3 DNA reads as TGTGCCAGCACCGCAGGGGGTCCCCACACTGAAGCTTTCTTT. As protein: CASTAGGPHTEAFF.

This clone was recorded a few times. CDR3 nucleotides: TGTGCCAGCAGCTTGGATACAGGGAATGAGCAGTTCTTC. It codes for CASSLDTGNEQFF. The V call is TRBV5-4, the J call TRBJ2-1; D possibly corresponds to TRBD1 (6 bases). This CDR3 has 13 residues. Germline V gene sequence: CDR1 SGHNT, CDR2 YYREEE (reference sequence). V lost 0 bases, J lost 7 bases, and 8 bases lay in between.

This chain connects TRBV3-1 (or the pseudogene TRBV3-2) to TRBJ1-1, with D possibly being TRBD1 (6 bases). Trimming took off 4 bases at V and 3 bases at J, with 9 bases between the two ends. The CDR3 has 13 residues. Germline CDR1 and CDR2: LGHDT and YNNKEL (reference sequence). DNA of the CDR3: TGTGCCAGCAGCCCAACAGGGTACACTGAAGCTTTCTTT. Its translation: CASSPTGYTEAFF.

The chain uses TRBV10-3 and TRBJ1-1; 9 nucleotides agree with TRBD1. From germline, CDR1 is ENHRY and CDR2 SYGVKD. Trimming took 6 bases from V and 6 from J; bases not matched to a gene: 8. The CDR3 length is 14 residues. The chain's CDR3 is CAIRTGGGGPEAFF. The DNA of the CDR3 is TGTGCCATCAGGACAGGGGGAGGTGGGCCTGAAGCTTTCTTT.

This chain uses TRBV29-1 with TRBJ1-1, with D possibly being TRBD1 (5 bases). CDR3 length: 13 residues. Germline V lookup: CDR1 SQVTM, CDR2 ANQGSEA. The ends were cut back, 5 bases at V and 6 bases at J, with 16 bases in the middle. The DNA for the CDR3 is TGCAGCGTTACCCGGGGGGGTGCGGCTGAAGCTTTCTTT. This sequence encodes CSVTRGGAAEAFF.

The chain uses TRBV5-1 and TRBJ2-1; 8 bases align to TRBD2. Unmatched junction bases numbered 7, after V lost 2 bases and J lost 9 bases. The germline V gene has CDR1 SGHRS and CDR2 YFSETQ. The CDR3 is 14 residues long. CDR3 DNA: TGCGCCAGCAGCTTATCGGGAGGGCCGGTTGAGCAGTTCTTC. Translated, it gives CASSLSGGPVEQFF.

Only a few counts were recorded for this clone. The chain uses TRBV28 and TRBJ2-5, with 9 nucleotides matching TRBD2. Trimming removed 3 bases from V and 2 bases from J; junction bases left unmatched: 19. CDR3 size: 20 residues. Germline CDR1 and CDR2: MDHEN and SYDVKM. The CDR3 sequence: CASSFLASGIIDTRQETQYF. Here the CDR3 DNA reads TGTGCCAGCAGTTTCCTGGCTAGCGGGATAATCGATACAAGACAAGAGACCCAGTACTTC.

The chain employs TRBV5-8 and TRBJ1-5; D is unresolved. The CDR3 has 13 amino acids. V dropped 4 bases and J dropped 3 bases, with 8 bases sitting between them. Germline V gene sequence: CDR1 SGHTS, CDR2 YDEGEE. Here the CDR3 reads CASSQYPNQPQHF. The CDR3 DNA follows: TGTGCCAGCAGCCAGTATCCCAATCAGCCCCAGCATTTT.

This CDR3 reads CASSERSRQGGGYEQYF. CDR3 nucleotide sequence: TGTGCCAGCAGTGAAAGAAGTCGGCAGGGGGGAGGCTACGAGCAGTACTTC. The V gene is TRBV6-1, the J gene TRBJ2-7, with D possibly TRBD1 on 7 matching bases. The germline V gene encodes CDR1 MNHNS and CDR2 SASEGT. Trimming removed 2 bases from V and 3 bases from J, with 20 bases in between. This CDR3 is 17 amino acids long.

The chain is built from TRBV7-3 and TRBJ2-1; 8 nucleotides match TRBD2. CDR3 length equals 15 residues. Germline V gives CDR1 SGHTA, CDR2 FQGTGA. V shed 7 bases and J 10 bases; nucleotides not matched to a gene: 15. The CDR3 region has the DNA TGTGCCAGCAACGGGCTGACTAGCGAGCATCGGGAGCAGTTCTTC. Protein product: CASNGLTSEHREQFF.

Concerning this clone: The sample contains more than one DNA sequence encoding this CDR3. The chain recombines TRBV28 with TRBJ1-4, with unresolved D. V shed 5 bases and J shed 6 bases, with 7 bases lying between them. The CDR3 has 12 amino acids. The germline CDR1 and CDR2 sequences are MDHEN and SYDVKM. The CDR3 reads CASSPRDEKLFF. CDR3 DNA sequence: TGTGCCAGCAGTCCTCGGGATGAAAAACTGTTTTTT. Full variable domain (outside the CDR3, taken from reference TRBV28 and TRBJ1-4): DVKVTQSSRYLVKRTGEKVFLECVQDMDHENMFWYRQDPGLGLRLIYFSYDVKMKEKGDIPEGYSVSREKKERFSLILESASTNQTSMYLCASSPRDEKLFFGSGTQLSVL.

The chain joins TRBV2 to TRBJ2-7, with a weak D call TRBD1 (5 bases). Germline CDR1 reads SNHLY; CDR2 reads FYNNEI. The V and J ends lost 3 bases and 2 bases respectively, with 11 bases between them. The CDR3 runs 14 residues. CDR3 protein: CASSEQGRTYEQYF. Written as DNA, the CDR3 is TGTGCCAGCAGTGAGCAGGGCCGGACCTACGAGCAGTACTTC.

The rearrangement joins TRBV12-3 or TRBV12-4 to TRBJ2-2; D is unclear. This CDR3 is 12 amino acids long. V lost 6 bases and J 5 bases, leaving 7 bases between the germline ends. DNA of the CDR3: TGTGCCAGCAGACGACATACCGGGGAGCTGTTTTTT. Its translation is CASRRHTGELFF.

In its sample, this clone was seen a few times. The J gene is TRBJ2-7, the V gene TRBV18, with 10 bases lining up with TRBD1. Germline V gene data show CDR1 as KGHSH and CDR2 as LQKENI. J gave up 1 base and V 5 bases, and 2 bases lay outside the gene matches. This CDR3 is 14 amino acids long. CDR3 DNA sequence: TGTGCCAGCTCATGGACAGGGGGGTCCTACGAGCAGTACTTC. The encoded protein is CASSWTGGSYEQYF.

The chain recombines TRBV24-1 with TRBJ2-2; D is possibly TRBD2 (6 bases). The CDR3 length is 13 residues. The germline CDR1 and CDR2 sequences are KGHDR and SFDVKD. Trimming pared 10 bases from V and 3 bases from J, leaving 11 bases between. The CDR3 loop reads CATGGPDTGELFF. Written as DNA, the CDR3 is TGTGCCACGGGAGGTCCGGACACCGGGGAGCTGTTTTTT.